A single sample is the source of the 6 T cell receptor beta chains below, sequenced in a study of T cells in Graves' hyperthyroidism and ophthalmopathy (dated by TCRdb to about 2019). Library prep was done by multiplex PCR. The run used an Illumina HiSeq 2000. Amplification of TCR beta CDR3 regions was carried out from RNA transcripts. The first round of RT-PCR for the TCR CDR3 was performed with the HTBI primer set and the Qiagen OneStep RT-PCR kit. TCRdb ran its own pipeline on the public reads, namely fastp trimming at Q25 and MiXCR clone calling, and kept in-frame beta chains. For every CDR3 protein sequence, its rows merge into one entry that carries the most common genes and DNA. The sample contains roughly 240,000 distinct CDR3 sequences, approximately 24% of them found a single time. In total, the top ten clones hold roughly a third of the sample. Sequencing was performed on blood. These receptors were obtained from a woman aged 40 to 50 with Graves' ophthalmopathy.

At least ten counts were recorded for this clonotype. The chain uses TRBV30 and TRBJ2-7, with a weak D call TRBD1 (5 bases). Germline-derived CDR1 and CDR2 are GTSNPN and SVGIG (reference sequence). The CDR3 contains 14 residues. V was shortened by 0 bases and J by 2 bases, with 11 bases between the two germline ends. This chain's CDR3 is CAWSVPGLAYEQYF. CDR3 DNA sequence: TGTGCCTGGAGTGTACCAGGGTTGGCCTACGAGCAGTACTTC. Looking up the rest from reference TRBV30 and TRBJ2-7 gives the full variable domain: SQTIHQWPATLVQPVGSPLSLECTVEGTSNPNLYWYRQAAGRGLQLLFYSVGIGQISSEVPQNLSASRPQDRQFILSSKKLLLSDSGFYLCAWSVPGLAYEQYFGPGTRLTVT.

This clonotype was picked up many times. V gene TRBV28 combines with J gene TRBJ1-1, with TRBD1 matching over 8 bases. This CDR3 region has 12 residues. V was pared by 5 bases and J by 9 bases, with 5 bases of the junction left unmatched. CDR1 is MDHEN, CDR2 SYDVKM, per germline. CDR3 coding DNA: TGTGCCAGCAGTGTACGACAGGGGCAAGCTTTCTTT. Protein sequence: CASSVRQGQAFF.

In its sample, this clonotype was seen many times. The chain joins TRBV7-2 to TRBJ1-2; D gene unclear. Germline loops: CDR1 SGHTA, CDR2 FQGNSA. CDR3 length: 13 amino acids. V dropped 5 bases and J dropped 8 bases, with 15 bases sitting between them. The CDR3 is CASSPPSGRGYTF. CDR3 in DNA: TGTGCCAGCAGCCCCCCGTCGGGCCGAGGCTACACCTTC.

V gene TRBV7-3 combines with J gene TRBJ1-2, with TRBD1 matching over 7 bases. Germline V lookup: CDR1 SGHTA, CDR2 FQGTGA. The CDR3 is 15 amino acids. The V segment lost 5 bases and the J segment 8 bases; nucleotides outside the gene matches: 14. The CDR3 region has the DNA TGTGCCAGCAGCATCCGCCCAGGGGGTGATGGGGGCTACACCTTC. It codes for CASSIRPGGDGGYTF.

This clonotype has at least ten counts. The rearrangement joins TRBV2 to TRBJ2-7, with 9 nucleotides matching TRBD2. The CDR3 covers 14 residues. Germline V gene lookup returns CDR1 SNHLY and CDR2 FYNNEI. Trimming took 7 bases from V and 4 from J; bases not matched to a gene: 8. The CDR3 is CASTSLAGRYEQYF. For the CDR3, the DNA is TGTGCCAGCACTTCCCTAGCGGGACGGTACGAGCAGTACTTC.

CDR3 sequence: CASSLDEIEAFF. The DNA of the CDR3 is TGTGCCAGCAGTTTAGATGAGATTGAAGCTTTCTTT. V is TRBV12-3 or TRBV12-4 and J is TRBJ1-1; no clear D. The CDR3 is 12 amino acids. The germline V and J ends were trimmed by 1 base and 7 bases, with 7 bases remaining between them.